The 7 T cell receptor beta chains reported below all come from one sample, sequenced in a study of identical twins. TCRdb processed the 5' RACE reads anew with MiXCR; each CDR3 protein has one entry. The data show about 570,000 distinct CDR3 sequences, roughly 9.9% seen once. This same sample was also part of a study on yellow fever vaccine responses in identical twins.

Sequenced sample: PBMCs. The receptor set was obtained from a woman between 18 and 29 years old in good health.

This clonotype was counted only a few times. V is TRBV11-3 and J is TRBJ2-3, with TRBD2 matching over 11 bases. V trimming: 4 bases; J trimming: 6 bases; junction bases outside the gene matches: 6. The CDR3 consists of 15 residues. Germline CDR1 reads SGHNT; CDR2 reads YENEEA. The CDR3: CASSSSASGRDTQYF. CDR3 coding DNA: TGTGCCAGCAGCTCCTCGGCTAGCGGGAGGGATACGCAGTATTTT.

Only a few counts were recorded for this clonotype. The chain carries TRBV7-9 and TRBJ2-7, with D unresolved. Trimming removed 3 bases from V and 3 bases from J, with 9 bases in between. CDR3 length equals 13 residues. The germline V gene encodes CDR1 SEHNR and CDR2 FQNEAQ (reference sequence). The CDR3 DNA sequence: TGTGCCAGCAGCTTGGGTCCGCGCTACGAGCAGTACTTC. Translated, it gives CASSLGPRYEQYF.

The rearrangement joins TRBV6-1 to TRBJ2-7; weak D call: TRBD2 (5 bases). The CDR3 loop spans 15 amino acids. Trimming left V 2 bases short and J 0 bases short, with 11 bases between. Looked up from germline, CDR1 is MNHNS and CDR2 is SASEGT. This chain's CDR3 is CASSESVRGSYEQYF. Written as DNA, the CDR3 is TGTGCCAGCAGTGAATCGGTTCGGGGCTCCTACGAGCAGTACTTC.

This chain links TRBV5-1 with TRBJ1-1; no reliable D call. CDR3 size: 14 residues. Deletions cut 1 base from V and 3 bases from J, with 10 bases between. The germline gives CDR1 SGHRS, CDR2 YFSETQ. CDR3 protein: CASSLTVLDTEAFF. The CDR3 DNA sequence: TGCGCCAGCAGCTTGACGGTGTTGGACACTGAAGCTTTCTTT.

The chain links TRBV6-5 to TRBJ1-1; unclear D gene. Germline V CDR1 and CDR2: MNHEY, SVGAGI. Trimming took 0 bases from V and 4 from J, leaving 9 bases between them. The CDR3 is 14 amino acids. The CDR3 reads CASSYSKLGTEAFF. The CDR3, as DNA: TGTGCCAGCAGTTACTCGAAATTAGGCACTGAAGCTTTCTTT.

This clonotype was observed many times. The gene calls are TRBV3-1 and TRBJ2-5; the D gene is possibly TRBD1 (5 bases). The ends were cut back, 3 bases at V and 4 bases at J, with 15 bases in the middle. This CDR3 comprises 15 residues. Looked up from germline, CDR1 is LGHDT and CDR2 is YNNKEL (reference sequence). CDR3 sequence reads: CASSQGRGQGETQYF. CDR3 coding DNA: TGTGCCAGCAGCCAGGGAAGGGGCCAGGGAGAGACCCAGTACTTC.

This clonotype was found a few times. The chain joins TRBV6-5 to TRBJ2-7; no definite D call. The CDR3 spans 14 residues. V dropped 0 bases and J dropped 5 bases, with 11 bases sitting between them. CDR1 is MNHEY and CDR2 is SVGAGI in the germline V gene. CDR3 in DNA: TGTGCCAGCAGTTACTCGAGAAGTGTCCACGAGCAGTACTTC. Translation gives CASSYSRSVHEQYF.